Presented here are 25 T cell receptor beta chains from one specimen sequenced in a study of control samples from healthy donors and cancer patients. The data were produced by immunoSEQ multiplex PCR, yet TCRdb's version contains in-frame clones alone and is incomplete. This table holds roughly 400,000 clones, 75% to 95% found once. The specimen was PBMCs. The receptors were gathered from a man aged 35-49 years with head and neck cancer.

This chain links TRBV2 with TRBJ1-1; D unresolved. V was trimmed by 4 bases and J by 1 base, leaving 7 bases between them. This CDR3 contains 13 residues. CDR1 and CDR2 from the germline V gene are SNHLY and FYNNEI. DNA of the CDR3: TGTGCCAGCAGTGGTGCAGAGAACACTGAAGCTTTCTTT. It specifies CASSGAENTEAFF.

J is TRBJ2-7 and V is TRBV7-2; 11 nucleotides align to TRBD1. Germline loops: CDR1 SGHTA, CDR2 FQGNSA. The CDR3 covers 14 residues. V trimming: 3 bases; J trimming: 7 bases; junction bases outside the gene matches: 5. The CDR3 is CASSFGQGAGEQYF. The CDR3 nucleotides are TGTGCCAGCAGCTTTGGACAGGGGGCGGGGGAGCAGTACTTC. The full variable domain, with the rest looked up from reference TRBV7-2 and TRBJ2-7, is GAGVSQSPSNKVTEKGKDVELRCDPISGHTALYWYRQSLGQGLEFLIYFQGNSAPDKSGLPSDRFSAERTGGSVSTLTIQRTQQEDSAVYLCASSFGQGAGEQYFGPGTRLTVT.

The rearrangement joins TRBV10-1 to TRBJ1-4; D ambiguous. Germline CDR1 and CDR2: WNHNN and SYGVQD (reference sequence). The CDR3 extends over 12 amino acids. V lost 3 bases, J lost 7 bases, and 6 bases lay in between. DNA of the CDR3: TGCGCCAGCAGTGATTGGGGTGAAAAACTGTTTTTT. Its translation: CASSDWGEKLFF.

The chain combines TRBV12-3 or TRBV12-4 with TRBJ2-1, with D hard to call. The CDR3 spans 12 residues. The V gene lost 7 bases and the J gene lost 1 base, with 5 bases spanning the gap. CDR3 sequence reads: CASTPSYNEQFF. The CDR3 nucleotides are TGTGCCAGCACCCCGTCCTACAATGAGCAGTTCTTC.

The CDR3 sequence is CASSVDKRPIQYF. DNA of the CDR3: TGTGCCAGTAGCGTCGACAAGAGACCCATTCAGTACTTC. The chain links TRBV19 to TRBJ2-4; D unresolved. The CDR3 runs 13 residues. V was clipped by 6 bases and J by 9 bases, with 15 bases between them. Germline V gene data show CDR1 as LNHDA and CDR2 as SQIVND (reference sequence).

V and J are TRBV5-1 and TRBJ2-3; 7 positions agree with TRBD1. V trimming: 0 bases; J trimming: 2 bases; junction bases outside the gene matches: 9. CDR1 and CDR2 from the germline V gene are SGHRS and YFSETQ. There are 17 residues in the CDR3. The CDR3 nucleotides read TGCGCCAGCAGCTTGGCGCCGTGGGACAGTAACACAGATACGCAGTATTTT. As protein: CASSLAPWDSNTDTQYF.

V is TRBV24-1 and J is TRBJ2-7; TRBD1 is a possible D gene (6 bases). CDR1 is KGHDR, CDR2 SFDVKD, per germline. The V gene lost 4 bases and the J gene lost 10 bases, with 16 bases spanning the gap. The CDR3 sequence is 13 residues long. In DNA form, the CDR3 reads TGTGCCACCAGTGACCTGTGGACAGTAAAACAGTACTTC. Its translation: CATSDLWTVKQYF.

The chain is built from TRBV24-1 and TRBJ2-7; TRBD2 is a possible D gene (5 bases). The CDR3 covers 15 residues. Deletions cut 5 bases from V and 3 bases from J, with 16 bases between. Germline CDR1 reads KGHDR; CDR2 reads SFDVKD. Written as DNA, the CDR3 is TGTGCCACCAGTGCCCAGGACGGAGGATACTACGAGCAGTACTTC. This gives the protein CATSAQDGGYYEQYF.

The V call is TRBV28, the J call TRBJ1-3; unclear D gene. CDR1 MDHEN and CDR2 SYDVKM come from the germline V gene. V was cut by 4 bases and J by 0 bases, with 10 bases left in between. This CDR3 contains 15 residues. The CDR3 DNA sequence: TGTGCCAGCAGTTCGACGGAGAGCTCTGGAAACACCATATATTTT. Protein: CASSSTESSGNTIYF.

The chain links TRBV10-1 to TRBJ1-6, with D hard to call. The CDR3 loop spans 13 amino acids. Germline V lookup: CDR1 WNHNN, CDR2 SYGVQD (reference sequence). Trimming removed 2 bases at V and 8 bases at J, with 7 bases between. The CDR3 loop is CASSEGRYSPLHF. The CDR3 DNA follows: TGCGCCAGCAGTGAGGGCAGGTATTCACCCCTCCACTTT.

The V gene is TRBV27, the J gene TRBJ2-5; D gene uncertain. The CDR3 spans 15 residues. Germline V CDR1 and CDR2: MNHEY, SMNVEV (reference sequence). The germline V and J ends were trimmed by 2 bases and 5 bases, with 15 bases remaining between them. CDR3 sequence reads: CASSLISSVGETQYF. In DNA form, the CDR3 reads TGTGCCAGCAGTTTAATCAGTTCGGTAGGGGAGACCCAGTACTTC.

This clone was detected once. The rearrangement joins TRBV7-8 to TRBJ2-7; D remains ambiguous. V was pared by 6 bases and J by 4 bases, with 13 bases between. The CDR3 extends over 13 amino acids. Per germline, CDR1 SGHVS and CDR2 FQNEAQ. This CDR3 reads CASSSGPNYEQYF. The CDR3 region has the DNA TGTGCCAGCAGTTCCGGACCTAATTACGAGCAGTACTTC.

V is TRBV5-6 and J is TRBJ1-5; 9 nucleotides line up with TRBD1. This CDR3 is 15 amino acids long. CDR1 and CDR2 (germline): SGHDT, YYEEEE. The junction had 5 bases not matched to a gene; V was cut back by 3 bases and J by 4 bases. CDR3 in amino acids: CASSYTGGGNQPQHF. CDR3 bases: TGTGCCAGCAGCTATACAGGGGGCGGGAATCAGCCCCAGCATTTT.

The chain has TRBV7-6 and TRBJ2-1; D unclear. The germline V and J ends were trimmed by 7 bases and 7 bases, with 20 bases remaining between them. The germline V gene encodes CDR1 SGHVS and CDR2 FNYEAQ. The length of the CDR3 is 15 residues. CDR3 nucleotides: TGTGCCAGCAACCTTGGAGCAGGCACGAGGAATGAGCAGTTCTTC. Its protein is CASNLGAGTRNEQFF.

V is TRBV19 and J is TRBJ2-1, with D unresolved. CDR3 size: 11 residues. V gave up 6 bases and J gave up 8 bases, with 8 bases separating them. CDR1 and CDR2 from the germline V gene are LNHDA and SQIVND (reference sequence). The CDR3 nucleotides are TGTGCCAGTAGCAAGGCTGATGAGCAGTTCTTC. This sequence encodes CASSKADEQFF. Full variable domain (rest looked up from reference TRBV19 and TRBJ2-1): DGGITQSPKYLFRKEGQNVTLSCEQNLNHDAMYWYRQDPGQGLRLIYYSQIVNDFQKGDIAEGYSVSREKKESFPLTVTSAQKNPTAFYLCASSKADEQFFGPGTRLTVL.

The chain couples TRBV28 to TRBJ2-7; 9 bases fit TRBD1. Germline V lookup: CDR1 MDHEN, CDR2 SYDVKM. CDR3 size: 14 residues. V was clipped by 7 bases and J by 2 bases; unmatched bases: 6. DNA for the CDR3: TGTGCCAGCACCTGGGACAGGGTGCCCTACGAGCAGTACTTC. Translating it yields CASTWDRVPYEQYF.

This clone was found once. The chain combines TRBV18 with TRBJ1-1; 7 bases match TRBD1. The CDR3 contains 14 residues. Germline values: CDR1 KGHSH, CDR2 LQKENI. V was clipped by 6 bases and J by 4 bases; unmatched bases: 8. The CDR3 DNA reads as TGTGCCAGCTCGCCTTCAGGGGGTGGCACTGAAGCTTTCTTT. This codes for CASSPSGGGTEAFF.

This clone was counted a single time. The chain couples TRBV5-1 to TRBJ2-1; 14 bases align to TRBD2. Germline lookup yields CDR1 SGHRS and CDR2 YFSETQ. The junction had 5 bases not matched to a gene; V was cut back by 3 bases and J by 6 bases. The CDR3 spans 16 residues. The CDR3 bases are TGCGCCAGCAGCTCGGGACTAGCGGGAGATGGCAATGAGCAGTTCTTC. It codes for CASSSGLAGDGNEQFF.

This clone was picked up one time. The J gene is TRBJ2-5, the V gene TRBV7-8; D is possibly TRBD1 or TRBD2 (5 bases each). The CDR3 spans 12 residues. CDR1 and CDR2 from the germline V gene are SGHVS and FQNEAQ. V was shortened by 5 bases and J by 5 bases, with 9 bases between the two germline ends. The chain's CDR3 is CASSVGVETQYF. The DNA for the CDR3 is TGTGCCAGCAGCGTGGGGGTGGAGACCCAGTACTTC.

J is TRBJ2-7 and V is TRBV5-6; D possibly corresponds to TRBD2 (5 bases). The CDR3 sequence is 15 residues long. The germline V gene has CDR1 SGHDT and CDR2 YYEEEE. The V and J ends lost 0 bases and 5 bases respectively, with 15 bases between them. The CDR3 nucleotides read TGTGCCAGCAGCTTGGCCGGTACGGGGTACCACGAGCAGTACTTC. Its protein product is CASSLAGTGYHEQYF.

In DNA form, the CDR3 reads TGTGCCAGCAGCTTGGGACAGAGAAGGAACACCGGGGAGCTGTTTTTT. Translating gives CASSLGQRRNTGELFF. J is TRBJ2-2 and V is TRBV5-4, with TRBD1 as a possible D gene (5 bases). From germline, CDR1 is SGHNT and CDR2 YYREEE (reference sequence). V was pared by 0 bases and J by 1 base, with 10 bases between. The CDR3 sequence is 16 residues long.

The rearrangement links TRBV5-1 to TRBJ2-7; 9 nucleotides line up with TRBD1. V lost 4 bases, J lost 4 bases, and 12 bases stayed unmatched. This CDR3 contains 16 residues. Germline V lookup: CDR1 SGHRS, CDR2 YFSETQ. The CDR3 loop reads CASSNSGTGYLYEQYF. The CDR3 DNA reads TGCGCCAGCAGCAACTCCGGGACAGGGTATTTGTACGAGCAGTACTTC.

In this sample, this clone turned up a few times. The V gene is TRBV5-8, the J gene TRBJ1-1; D call uncertain. Germline loops: CDR1 SGHTS, CDR2 YDEGEE. V lost 5 bases to trimming and J lost 13 bases, with 15 bases between them. This CDR3 spans 11 amino acids. The CDR3, as DNA: TGTGCCAGCAGTACTGTCAGACCGAATTTCTTT. Protein product: CASSTVRPNFF. Drawing the rest from reference TRBV5-8 and TRBJ1-1, the complete variable domain is EAGVTQSPTHLIKTRGQQATLRCSPISGHTSVYWYQQALGLGLQFLLWYDEGEERNRGNFPPRFSGRQFPNYSSELNVNALELEDSALYLCASSTVRPNFFGQGTRLTVV.

This clone was counted a single time. The chain links TRBV4-3 to TRBJ1-1; D is unclear. Trimming pared 4 bases from V and 1 base from J, leaving 16 bases between. The CDR3 runs to 16 residues. CDR1 and CDR2 from the germline V gene are LGHNA and YSLEER. CDR3 nucleotides: TGCGCCAGCAGCCCGCATTCACGACGGGGGAACACTGAAGCTTTCTTT. Translated, it gives CASSPHSRRGNTEAFF.

This clone was seen just once. The V and J genes are TRBV19 and TRBJ1-3; D gene ambiguous. Trimming took 2 bases from V and 0 from J, leaving 14 bases between them. CDR1 is LNHDA and CDR2 is SQIVND in the germline V gene (reference sequence). The CDR3 is 17 amino acids. CDR3 bases: TGTGCCAGTAGTATAAGTCTTATCTGGAACTCTGGAAACACCATATATTTT. Translation: CASSISLIWNSGNTIYF.